Shown below are 2 T cell receptor beta chains from a single sample sequenced in a study of blood T cell repertoires in COVID-19. Produced via immunoSEQ multiplex PCR; TCRdb's table is partial and in-frame only. Found here are around 240,000 clones, about 86% of them singletons; the top ten hold about 3%. Material: peripheral blood. All receptors come from a woman between 25 and 40 years old who had recovered from COVID-19.

CDR3 sequence: CASSLRTGGGWRGDTQYF. CDR3 coding DNA: TGCGCCAGCAGCTTGCGTACAGGGGGCGGTTGGAGGGGAGATACGCAGTATTTT. This chain joins TRBV5-1 and TRBJ2-3; TRBD1 matches at 9 bases. Germline CDR1 is SGHRS and CDR2 is YFSETQ. The CDR3 has 18 amino acids. The V segment lost 1 base and the J segment 5 bases; nucleotides outside the gene matches: 14.

The gene calls are TRBV21-1 and TRBJ2-5; the table's D call of TRBD2 was not tested on the DNA. TRBV21-1 is termed a pseudogene. The CDR3 is made up of 17 amino acids. The CDR3 DNA follows: TGTGCCAGCAGCAAACGTGCGACAGCCACTACGGGAGTGGCCCAGTACTTC. It specifies CASSKRATATTGVAQYF.